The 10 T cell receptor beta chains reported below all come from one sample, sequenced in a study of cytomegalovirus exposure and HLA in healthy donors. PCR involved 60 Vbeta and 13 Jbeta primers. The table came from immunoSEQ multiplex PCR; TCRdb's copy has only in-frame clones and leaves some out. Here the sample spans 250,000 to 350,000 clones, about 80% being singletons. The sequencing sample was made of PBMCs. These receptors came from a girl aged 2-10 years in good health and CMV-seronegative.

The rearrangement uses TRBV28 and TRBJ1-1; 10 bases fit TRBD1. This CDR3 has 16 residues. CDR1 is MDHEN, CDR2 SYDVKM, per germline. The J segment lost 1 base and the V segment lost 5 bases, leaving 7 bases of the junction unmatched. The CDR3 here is CASSPIWDRGNTEAFF. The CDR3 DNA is TGTGCCAGCAGTCCTATCTGGGACAGGGGGAACACTGAAGCTTTCTTT.

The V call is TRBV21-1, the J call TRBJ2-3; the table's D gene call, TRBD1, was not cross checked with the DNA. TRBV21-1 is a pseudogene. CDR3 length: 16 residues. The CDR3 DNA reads TGTGCCAGCAGCAAAGACAACAGGGGAAGCACAGATACGCAGTATTTT. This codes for CASSKDNRGSTDTQYF.

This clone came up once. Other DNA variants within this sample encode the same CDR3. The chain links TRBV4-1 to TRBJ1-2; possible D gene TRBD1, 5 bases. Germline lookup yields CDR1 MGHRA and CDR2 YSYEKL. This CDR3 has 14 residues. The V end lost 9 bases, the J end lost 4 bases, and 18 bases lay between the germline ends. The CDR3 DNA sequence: TGCGCCAGATCACCGTGGCAGGGCCTCTATGGCTACACCTTC. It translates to CARSPWQGLYGYTF.

The CDR3 here is CASRPGSSTSYEQYF. The CDR3 bases are TGCGCCAGCAGGCCCGGTAGCTCTACCTCCTACGAGCAGTACTTC. The V and J genes are TRBV5-1 and TRBJ2-7; no definite D call. The germline V and J ends were trimmed by 5 bases and 0 bases, with 15 bases remaining between them. The germline gives CDR1 SGHRS, CDR2 YFSETQ. The CDR3 has 15 amino acids.

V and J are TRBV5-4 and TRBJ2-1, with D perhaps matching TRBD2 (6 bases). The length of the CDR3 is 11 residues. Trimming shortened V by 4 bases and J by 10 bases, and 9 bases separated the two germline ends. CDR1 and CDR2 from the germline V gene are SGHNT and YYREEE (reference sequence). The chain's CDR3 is CASSTGLEQFF. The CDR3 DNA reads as TGTGCCAGCAGCACTGGACTAGAGCAGTTCTTC.

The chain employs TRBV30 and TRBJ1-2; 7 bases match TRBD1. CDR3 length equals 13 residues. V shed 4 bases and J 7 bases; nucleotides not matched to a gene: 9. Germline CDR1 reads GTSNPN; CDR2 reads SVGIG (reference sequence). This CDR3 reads CAWKEEGATGYTF. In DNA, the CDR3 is TGTGCCTGGAAGGAGGAGGGGGCGACTGGCTACACCTTC.

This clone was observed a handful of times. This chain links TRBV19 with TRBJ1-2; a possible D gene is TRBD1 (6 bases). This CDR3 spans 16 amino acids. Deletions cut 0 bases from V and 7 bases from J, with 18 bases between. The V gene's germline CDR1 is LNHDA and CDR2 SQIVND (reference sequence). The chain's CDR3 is CASSIDLARGIGGYTF. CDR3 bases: TGTGCCAGTAGTATAGATCTCGCCAGGGGCATCGGTGGCTACACCTTC.

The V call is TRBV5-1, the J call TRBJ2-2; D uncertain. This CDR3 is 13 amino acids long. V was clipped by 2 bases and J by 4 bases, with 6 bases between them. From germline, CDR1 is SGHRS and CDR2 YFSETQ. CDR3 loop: CASSFGSTGELFF. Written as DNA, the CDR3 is TGCGCCAGCAGCTTCGGGTCCACCGGGGAGCTGTTTTTT.

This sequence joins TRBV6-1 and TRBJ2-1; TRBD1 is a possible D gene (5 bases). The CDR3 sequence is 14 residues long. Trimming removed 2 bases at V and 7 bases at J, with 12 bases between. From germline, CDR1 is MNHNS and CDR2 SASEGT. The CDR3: CASSEIRAQNEQFF. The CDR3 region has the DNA TGTGCCAGCAGTGAAATCAGGGCCCAAAATGAGCAGTTCTTC.

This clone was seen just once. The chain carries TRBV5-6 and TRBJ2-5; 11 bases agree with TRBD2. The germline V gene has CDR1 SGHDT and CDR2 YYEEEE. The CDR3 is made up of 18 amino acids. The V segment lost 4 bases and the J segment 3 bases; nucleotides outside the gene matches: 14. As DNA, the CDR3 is TGTGCCAGCAGCCATGACCAGACTAGCGGGATACCGAAAGAGACCCAGTACTTC. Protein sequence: CASSHDQTSGIPKETQYF.